This T cell receptor beta chain was found in a study of glioma-infiltrating T cells. Study context: Glioma patients had dexamethasone for six or fewer days before surgery. Study findings and constraints: Non-neoplastic patients had below-expected tissue-blood divergence, while all gliomas exceeded expectation. Only very few CDR3 sequences appeared in both tissue and blood.

Germline V gene sequence: CDR1 MNHEY, CDR2 SMNVEV (reference sequence). CDR3 size: 12 residues. Amplification of TCR alpha and beta CDR3 regions from RNA used iRepertoire nested multiplex PCR. TCRdb re-analysed the multiplex PCR reads in MiXCR, keeping a single row per CDR3 protein. This sample has around 390,000 distinct CDR3 sequences, with 41% found just once. With respect to this clonotype: The antigen is not known. This could be a read error, since a much larger clone is one nucleotide away.

The source material was glioma tissue, nonneoplastic brain tissue, or PBMCs (not recorded which). The TCR comes from a human donor with low-grade glioma or glioblastoma, undergoing nonglioma brain surgery, or in good health (not recorded which). This chain uses TRBV27 with TRBJ2-2; 9 nucleotides align to TRBD2. The CDR3 here is CATSIGTSNAIF. CDR3 nucleotides: TGTGCCACCAGCATTGGGACTAGCAACGCGATTTTT.